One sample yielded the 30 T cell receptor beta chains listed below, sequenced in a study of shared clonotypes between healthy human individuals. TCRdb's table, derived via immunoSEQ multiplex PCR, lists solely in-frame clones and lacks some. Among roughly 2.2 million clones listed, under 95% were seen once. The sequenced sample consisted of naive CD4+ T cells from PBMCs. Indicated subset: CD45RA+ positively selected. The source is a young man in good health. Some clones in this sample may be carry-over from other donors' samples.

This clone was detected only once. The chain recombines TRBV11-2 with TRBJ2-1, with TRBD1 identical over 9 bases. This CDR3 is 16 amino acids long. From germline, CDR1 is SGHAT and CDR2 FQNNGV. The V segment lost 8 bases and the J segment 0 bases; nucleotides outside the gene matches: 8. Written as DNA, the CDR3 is TGTGCCAGCCGACAGGGGGTGGCGGACTCCTACAATGAGCAGTTCTTC. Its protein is CASRQGVADSYNEQFF. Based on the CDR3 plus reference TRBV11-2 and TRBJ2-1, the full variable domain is EAGVAQSPRYKIIEKRQSVAFWCNPISGHATLYWYQQILGQGPKLLIQFQNNGVVDDSQLPKDRFSAERLKGVDSTLKIQPAKLEDSAVYLCASRQGVADSYNEQFFGPGTRLTVL.

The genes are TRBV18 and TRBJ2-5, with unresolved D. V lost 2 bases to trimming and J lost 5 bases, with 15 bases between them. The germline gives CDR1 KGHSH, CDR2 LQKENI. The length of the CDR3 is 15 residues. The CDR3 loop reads CASSPMMVSVETQYF. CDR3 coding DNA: TGTGCCAGCTCACCAATGATGGTGTCAGTTGAGACCCAGTACTTC.

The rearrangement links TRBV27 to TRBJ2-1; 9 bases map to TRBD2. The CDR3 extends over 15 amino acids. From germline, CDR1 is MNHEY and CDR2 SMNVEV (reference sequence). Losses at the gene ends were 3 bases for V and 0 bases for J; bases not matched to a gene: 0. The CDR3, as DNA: TGTGCCAGCAGTTTGCGGGAGGGCTCCTACAATGAGCAGTTCTTC. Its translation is CASSLREGSYNEQFF.

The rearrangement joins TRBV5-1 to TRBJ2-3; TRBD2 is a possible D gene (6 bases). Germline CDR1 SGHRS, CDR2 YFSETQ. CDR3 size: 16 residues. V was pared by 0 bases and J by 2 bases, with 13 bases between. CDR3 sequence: CASSLVGGPYTDTQYF. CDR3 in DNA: TGCGCCAGCAGCTTGGTGGGGGGACCGTACACAGATACGCAGTATTTT.

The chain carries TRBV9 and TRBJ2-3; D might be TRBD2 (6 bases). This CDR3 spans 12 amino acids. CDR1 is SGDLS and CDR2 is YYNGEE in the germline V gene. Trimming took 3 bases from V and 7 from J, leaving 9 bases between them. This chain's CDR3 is CASSADYHTQYF. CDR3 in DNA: TGTGCCAGCAGCGCGGACTACCATACGCAGTATTTT. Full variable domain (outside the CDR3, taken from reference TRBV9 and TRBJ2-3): DSGVTQTPKHLITATGQRVTLRCSPRSGDLSVYWYQQSLDQGLQFLIQYYNGEERAKGNILERFSAQQFPDLHSELNLSSLELGDSALYFCASSADYHTQYFGPGTRLTVL.

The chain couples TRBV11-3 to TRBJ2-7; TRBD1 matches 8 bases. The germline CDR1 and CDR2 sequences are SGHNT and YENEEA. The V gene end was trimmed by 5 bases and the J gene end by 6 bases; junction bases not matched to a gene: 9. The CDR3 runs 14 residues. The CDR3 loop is CASSLRQGSGEQYF. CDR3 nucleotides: TGTGCCAGCAGCCTAAGACAGGGGAGCGGCGAGCAGTACTTC.

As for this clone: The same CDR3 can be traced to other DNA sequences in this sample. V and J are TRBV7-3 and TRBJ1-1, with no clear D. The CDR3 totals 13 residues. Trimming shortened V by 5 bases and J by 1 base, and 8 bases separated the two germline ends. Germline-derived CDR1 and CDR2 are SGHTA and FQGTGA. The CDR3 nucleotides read TGTGCCAGCAGCGCGGGAGCGAACACTGAAGCTTTCTTT. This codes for CASSAGANTEAFF.

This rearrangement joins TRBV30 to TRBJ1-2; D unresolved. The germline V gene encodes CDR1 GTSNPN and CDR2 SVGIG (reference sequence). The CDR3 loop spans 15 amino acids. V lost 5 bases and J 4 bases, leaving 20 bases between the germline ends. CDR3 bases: TGTGCCTGGCAGTGTCAGTATAGAAAGACCTATGGCTACACCTTC. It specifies CAWQCQYRKTYGYTF.

CDR3 coding DNA: TGTGCCAGCAGCTTATGGGGTCCCAATCAGCCCCAGCATTTT. Translated, it gives CASSLWGPNQPQHF. The J gene is TRBJ1-5, the V gene TRBV5-6; D ambiguous. Germline CDR1 reads SGHDT; CDR2 reads YYEEEE. The CDR3 extends over 14 amino acids. V dropped 2 bases and J dropped 3 bases, with 9 bases sitting between them.

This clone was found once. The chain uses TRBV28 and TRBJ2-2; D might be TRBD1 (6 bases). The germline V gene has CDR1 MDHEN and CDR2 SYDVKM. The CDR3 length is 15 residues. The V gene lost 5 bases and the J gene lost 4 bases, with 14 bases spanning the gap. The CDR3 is CASSLQGTPTGELFF. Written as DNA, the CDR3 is TGTGCCAGCAGTCTTCAGGGGACCCCCACCGGGGAGCTGTTTTTT.

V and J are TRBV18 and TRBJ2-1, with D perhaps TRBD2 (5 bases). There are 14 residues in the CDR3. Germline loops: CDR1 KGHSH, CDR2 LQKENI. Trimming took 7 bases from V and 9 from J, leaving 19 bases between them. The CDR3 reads CASLILSQAGEQFF. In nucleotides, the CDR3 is TGTGCCAGCTTGATCCTATCTCAGGCGGGTGAGCAGTTCTTC.

CDR3 in amino acids: CASSVDSDVNTEAFF. The DNA for the CDR3 is TGTGCCAGCAGCGTAGATTCCGACGTCAATACTGAAGCTTTCTTT. V usage is TRBV9 and J usage is TRBJ1-1, with D uncertain. The germline V and J ends were trimmed by 0 bases and 5 bases, with 14 bases remaining between them. Germline CDR1 reads SGDLS; CDR2 reads YYNGEE. This CDR3 has 15 residues.

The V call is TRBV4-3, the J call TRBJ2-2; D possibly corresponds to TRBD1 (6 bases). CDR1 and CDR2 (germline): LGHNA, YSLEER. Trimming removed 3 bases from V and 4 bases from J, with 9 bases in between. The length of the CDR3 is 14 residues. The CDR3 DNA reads TGCGCCAGCAGCCACGGACAGTTCACCGGGGAGCTGTTTTTT. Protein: CASSHGQFTGELFF.

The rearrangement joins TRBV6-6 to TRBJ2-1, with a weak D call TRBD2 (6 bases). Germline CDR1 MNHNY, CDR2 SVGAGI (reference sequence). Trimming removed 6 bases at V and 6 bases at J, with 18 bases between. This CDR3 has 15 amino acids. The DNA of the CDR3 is TGTGCCAGCAGCATTACGGGACTCGGCGGCAATGAGCAGTTCTTC. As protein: CASSITGLGGNEQFF.

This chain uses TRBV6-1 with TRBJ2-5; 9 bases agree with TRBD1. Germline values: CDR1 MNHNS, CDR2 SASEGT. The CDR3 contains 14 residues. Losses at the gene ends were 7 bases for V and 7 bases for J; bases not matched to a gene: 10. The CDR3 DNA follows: TGTGCCAGCACTCGGGACAGGGTGGCAGGGACCCAGTACTTC. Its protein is CASTRDRVAGTQYF.

The CDR3 reads CASSLLGFMERYGYTF. CDR3 bases: TGTGCCAGCAGCTTACTAGGGTTTATGGAGCGCTATGGCTACACCTTC. The chain is built from TRBV7-9 and TRBJ1-2; no firm D call. Germline V CDR1 and CDR2: SEHNR, FQNEAQ (reference sequence). This CDR3 is 16 amino acids long. Deletions cut 2 bases from V and 4 bases from J, with 17 bases between.

CDR3 coding DNA: TGTGCCAGCAGTGAAGAATGGACCCCGAGGAGCATTCAGTACTTC. Its protein product is CASSEEWTPRSIQYF. V and J are TRBV6-1 and TRBJ2-4; the D is unclear. Germline V gene lookup returns CDR1 MNHNS and CDR2 SASEGT. The CDR3 covers 15 residues. V lost 1 base to trimming and J lost 9 bases, with 16 bases between them.

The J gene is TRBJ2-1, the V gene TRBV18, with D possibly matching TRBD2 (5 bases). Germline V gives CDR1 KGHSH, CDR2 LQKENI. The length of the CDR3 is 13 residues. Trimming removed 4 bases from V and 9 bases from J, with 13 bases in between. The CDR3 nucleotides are TGTGCCAGCTCACACCTCACTAGTGCTGAGCAGTTCTTC. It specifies CASSHLTSAEQFF.

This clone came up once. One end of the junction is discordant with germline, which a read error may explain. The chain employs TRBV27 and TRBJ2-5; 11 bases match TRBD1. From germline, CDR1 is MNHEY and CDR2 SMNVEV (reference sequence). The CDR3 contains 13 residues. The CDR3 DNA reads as TGTGCAAGCAGGGACAGGGGGCAAGAGACCCAGTACTTC. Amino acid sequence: CASRDRGQETQYF.

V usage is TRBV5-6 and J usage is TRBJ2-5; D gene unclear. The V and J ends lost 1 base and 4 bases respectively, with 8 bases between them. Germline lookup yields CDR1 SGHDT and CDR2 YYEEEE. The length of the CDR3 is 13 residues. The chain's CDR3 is CASSLTLGETQYF. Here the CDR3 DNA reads TGTGCCAGCAGCTTGACGCTGGGAGAGACCCAGTACTTC.

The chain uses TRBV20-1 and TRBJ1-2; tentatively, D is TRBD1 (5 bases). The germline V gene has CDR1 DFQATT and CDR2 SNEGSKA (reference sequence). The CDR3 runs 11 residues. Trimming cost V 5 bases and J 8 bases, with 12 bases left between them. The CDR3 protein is CSAGTRRGYTF. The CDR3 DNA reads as TGCAGTGCTGGGACCCGAAGGGGCTACACCTTC.

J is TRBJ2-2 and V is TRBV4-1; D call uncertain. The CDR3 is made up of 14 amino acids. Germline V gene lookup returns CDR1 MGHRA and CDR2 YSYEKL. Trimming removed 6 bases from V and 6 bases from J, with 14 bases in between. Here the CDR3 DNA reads TGCGCCAGCAGTCACCCAAGAGCTCCCGGGGAGCTGTTTTTT. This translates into CASSHPRAPGELFF.

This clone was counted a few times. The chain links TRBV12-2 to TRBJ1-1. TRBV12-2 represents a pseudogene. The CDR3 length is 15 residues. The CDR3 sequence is CASRLASAGDTEAFF. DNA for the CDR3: TGTGCAAGTCGCTTAGCTTCCGCGGGGGACACTGAAGCTTTCTTT.

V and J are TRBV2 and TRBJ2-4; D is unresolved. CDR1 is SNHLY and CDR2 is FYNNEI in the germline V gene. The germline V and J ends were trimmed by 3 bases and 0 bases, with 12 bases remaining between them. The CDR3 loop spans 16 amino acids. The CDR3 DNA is TGTGCCAGCAGTGAGGCGGCAGCCCTAGCCAAAAACATTCAGTACTTC. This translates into CASSEAAALAKNIQYF.

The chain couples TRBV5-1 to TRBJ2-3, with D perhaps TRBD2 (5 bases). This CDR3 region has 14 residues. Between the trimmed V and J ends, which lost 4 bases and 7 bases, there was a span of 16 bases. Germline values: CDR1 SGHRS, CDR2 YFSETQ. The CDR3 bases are TGCGCCAGCAGCGGACTTCAGACGATAAATACGCAGTATTTT. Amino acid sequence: CASSGLQTINTQYF.

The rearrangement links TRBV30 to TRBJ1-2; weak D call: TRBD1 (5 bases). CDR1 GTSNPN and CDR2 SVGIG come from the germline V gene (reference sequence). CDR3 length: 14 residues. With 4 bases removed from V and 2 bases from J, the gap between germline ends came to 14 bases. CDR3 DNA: TGTGCCTGGACGGGGGGATTTTTCAACTATGGCTACACCTTC. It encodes CAWTGGFFNYGYTF.

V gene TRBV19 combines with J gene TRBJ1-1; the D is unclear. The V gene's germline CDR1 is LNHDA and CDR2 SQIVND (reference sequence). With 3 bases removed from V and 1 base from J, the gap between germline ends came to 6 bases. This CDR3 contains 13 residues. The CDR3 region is CASSMRENTEAFF. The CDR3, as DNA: TGTGCCAGTAGTATGCGGGAGAACACTGAAGCTTTCTTT. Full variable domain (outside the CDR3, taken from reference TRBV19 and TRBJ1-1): DGGITQSPKYLFRKEGQNVTLSCEQNLNHDAMYWYRQDPGQGLRLIYYSQIVNDFQKGDIAEGYSVSREKKESFPLTVTSAQKNPTAFYLCASSMRENTEAFFGQGTRLTVV.

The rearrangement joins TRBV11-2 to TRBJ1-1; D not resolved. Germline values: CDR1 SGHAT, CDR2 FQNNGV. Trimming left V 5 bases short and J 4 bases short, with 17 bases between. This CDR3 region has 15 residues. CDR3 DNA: TGTGCCAGCAGCGAGACTGAGACTCTGGGCACTGAAGCTTTCTTT. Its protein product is CASSETETLGTEAFF.

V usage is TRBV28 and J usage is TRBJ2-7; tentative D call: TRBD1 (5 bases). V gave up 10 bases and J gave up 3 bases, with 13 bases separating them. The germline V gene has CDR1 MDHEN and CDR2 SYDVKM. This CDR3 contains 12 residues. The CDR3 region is CATSNRLYEQYF. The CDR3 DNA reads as TGTGCCACCTCCAACAGGCTCTACGAGCAGTACTTC.

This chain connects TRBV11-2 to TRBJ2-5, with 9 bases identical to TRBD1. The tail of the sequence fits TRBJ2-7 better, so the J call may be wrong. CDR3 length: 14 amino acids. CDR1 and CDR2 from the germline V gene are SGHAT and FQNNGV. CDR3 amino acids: CASSLGQGAYEQYF. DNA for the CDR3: TGTGCCAGCAGCTTAGGACAGGGGGCCTACGAGCAGTACTTC.